A single sample gave rise to the 12 T cell receptor beta chains below, sequenced in a study of shared clonotypes between healthy human individuals. The data were produced by immunoSEQ multiplex PCR, yet TCRdb's version contains in-frame clones alone and is incomplete. The sample lists 2 million to 3 million clones, roughly 93% seen once, with about 0.39% in the top ten. Sequences were obtained from naive CD4+ T cells from PBMCs. Subset in this sample: CD45RA+ positively selected. All receptors derive from a man between 18 and 29 years old in good health. Some clones in this sample may be carry-over from other donors' samples.

The rearrangement uses TRBV14 and TRBJ1-3; D not certain. Per the germline V gene, CDR1 is SGHDN and CDR2 is FVKESK. The CDR3 spans 15 residues. The ends were cut back, 4 bases at V and 4 bases at J, with 14 bases in the middle. This CDR3 reads CASSPFSGFGNTIYF. The CDR3 DNA follows: TGTGCCAGCAGCCCTTTCTCCGGGTTCGGAAACACCATATATTTT.

In its sample, this clone was seen once. The chain links TRBV5-1 to TRBJ2-1, with a tentative D call TRBD1 (5 bases). Germline CDR1 SGHRS, CDR2 YFSETQ. V shed 0 bases and J shed 6 bases, with 13 bases lying between them. This CDR3 region has 15 residues. CDR3 region: CASSLGAGQGNEQFF. The CDR3 region has the DNA TGCGCCAGCAGCTTGGGGGCCGGCCAGGGCAATGAGCAGTTCTTC.

This clone was detected once. The CDR3, as DNA: TGCGCCAGCAGCCAGACAGGGACTGGCACCGAAAAACTGTTTTTT. Amino acid sequence: CASSQTGTGTEKLFF. This sequence joins TRBV5-1 and TRBJ1-4; 7 positions match TRBD1. V trimming: 4 bases; J trimming: 8 bases; junction bases outside the gene matches: 11. Germline lookup yields CDR1 SGHRS and CDR2 YFSETQ. This CDR3 is built from 15 residues.

The chain recombines TRBV7-2 with TRBJ1-2; tentatively, D is TRBD1 (6 bases). V gave up 1 base and J gave up 4 bases, with 13 bases separating them. This CDR3 has 15 residues. Germline V CDR1 and CDR2: SGHTA, FQGNSA. DNA of the CDR3: TGTGCCAGCAGCTTAGAGCAGGGGTCTATCTATGGCTACACCTTC. Encoded protein: CASSLEQGSIYGYTF.

In its sample, this clone was seen once. The same CDR3 also results from other DNA sequences found in this sample. The chain links TRBV25-1 to TRBJ2-1; D not certain. V was trimmed by 4 bases and J by 0 bases, leaving 7 bases between them. The CDR3 extends over 14 amino acids. The germline V gene encodes CDR1 MGHDK and CDR2 SYGVNS. DNA for the CDR3: TGTGCCAGCAGTGTGAGTGGCTCCTACAATGAGCAGTTCTTC. Its translation: CASSVSGSYNEQFF.

The chain carries TRBV28 and TRBJ1-3, with D uncertain. CDR3 length: 16 amino acids. From germline, CDR1 is MDHEN and CDR2 SYDVKM. The V end was cut by 5 bases, the J end by 6 bases, with 20 bases between. The DNA for the CDR3 is TGTGCCAGCAGTATGTACAGACCTGCGGATGTAAACACCATATATTTT. Its protein is CASSMYRPADVNTIYF.

The V call is TRBV2, the J call TRBJ1-5; the D gene is possibly TRBD1 (5 bases). V was shortened by 2 bases and J by 5 bases, with 10 bases between the two germline ends. Germline V gene lookup returns CDR1 SNHLY and CDR2 FYNNEI. CDR3 length: 14 residues. CDR3 in amino acids: CASSESGQYQPQHF. CDR3 DNA: TGTGCCAGCAGTGAATCAGGGCAGTATCAGCCCCAGCATTTT.

The chain carries TRBV28 and TRBJ1-1; D possibly corresponds to TRBD1 (6 bases). V was clipped by 5 bases and J by 3 bases, with 16 bases between them. CDR1 is MDHEN, CDR2 SYDVKM, per germline. The CDR3 sequence is 15 residues long. The CDR3 DNA sequence: TGTGCCAGCAGTATTATGGGGGCCTGGGACACTGAAGCTTTCTTT. This codes for CASSIMGAWDTEAFF.

The chain recombines TRBV10-1 with TRBJ2-2; no reliable D call. Germline-derived CDR1 and CDR2 are WNHNN and SYGVQD (reference sequence). V shed 2 bases and J shed 6 bases, with 10 bases lying between them. The CDR3 is made up of 14 amino acids. The CDR3 spells CASSELGFPGELFF. The CDR3 DNA follows: TGCGCCAGCAGTGAGCTAGGTTTCCCCGGGGAGCTGTTTTTT.

This chain joins TRBV5-4 and TRBJ2-3; 9 nucleotides match TRBD2. This CDR3 has 15 amino acids. Trimming cost V 1 base and J 4 bases; bases outside gene matches: 4. Germline CDR1 reads SGHNT; CDR2 reads YYREEE (reference sequence). Written as DNA, the CDR3 is TGTGCCAGCAGCTTGCGGCGGGAGGGCCCAGATACGCAGTATTTT. Its translation is CASSLRREGPDTQYF.

This chain connects TRBV19 to TRBJ1-4; D is unresolved. V gave up 7 bases and J gave up 5 bases, with 14 bases separating them. Germline lookup yields CDR1 LNHDA and CDR2 SQIVND (reference sequence). The CDR3 contains 14 residues. CDR3 sequence reads: CASNEVTGNEKLFF. The CDR3 region has the DNA TGTGCCAGTAACGAGGTGACGGGCAATGAAAAACTGTTTTTT.

About this clone itself: Additional DNA sequences in this sample encode the identical CDR3. This chain joins TRBV5-4 and TRBJ2-7; no firm D call. V lost 3 bases to trimming and J lost 0 bases, with 4 bases between them. In germline, CDR1 is SGHNT, CDR2 YYREEE (reference sequence). There are 12 residues in the CDR3. For the CDR3, the DNA is TGTGCCAGCAGCTCCCTCTCCTACGAGCAGTACTTC. Amino acid sequence: CASSSLSYEQYF.